The 11 T cell receptor beta chains reported below all come from one sample, sequenced in a study of shared clonotypes between healthy human individuals. The repertoire was sequenced with immunoSEQ multiplex PCR; TCRdb's copy has only in-frame clones and lacks some. This sample carries roughly 1,800,000 clones, 85% to 95% of them seen once, and the ten largest clones take roughly 1.2%. It was CD45RO-negative cells, positively selected for CCR7, that made up naive CD8 cells, with terminally differentiated effector memory CD45RA+ cells excluded. Sequenced material: naive CD8+ T cells sorted from blood. Receptor source: a man in his late teens or twenties in good health.

The V and J genes are TRBV11-2 and TRBJ2-7, with unresolved D. The CDR3 loop spans 13 amino acids. The V and J ends lost 4 bases and 2 bases respectively, with 9 bases between them. The germline V gene encodes CDR1 SGHAT and CDR2 FQNNGV. In DNA, the CDR3 is TGTGCCAGCAGCTCTAGGCCACCCTACGAGCAGTACTTC. Amino acid sequence: CASSSRPPYEQYF.

V and J are TRBV5-4 and TRBJ1-1; 7 bases agree with TRBD1. The CDR3 contains 16 residues. V dropped 2 bases and J dropped 0; count of bases not matched to a gene: 7. In germline, CDR1 is SGHNT, CDR2 YYREEE (reference sequence). The CDR3 DNA reads as TGTGCCAGCAGCTTAACATCCGGGACAGTGAACACTGAAGCTTTCTTT. Translating it yields CASSLTSGTVNTEAFF. The full variable domain, with the rest looked up from reference TRBV5-4 and TRBJ1-1, is ETGVTQSPTHLIKTRGQQVTLRCSSQSGHNTVSWYQQALGQGPQFIFQYYREEENGRGNFPPRFSGLQFPNYSSELNVNALELDDSALYLCASSLTSGTVNTEAFFGQGTRLTVV.

This chain connects TRBV27 to TRBJ1-2, with D unresolved. From germline, CDR1 is MNHEY and CDR2 SMNVEV (reference sequence). CDR3 length equals 14 residues. Trimming cost V 5 bases and J 7 bases, with 17 bases left between them. The CDR3: CASSHTETGSGYTF. CDR3 DNA: TGTGCCAGCAGTCATACAGAGACCGGCTCTGGCTACACCTTC.

This clone turned up a few times. The rearrangement links TRBV11-2 to TRBJ1-6; TRBD1 is a possible D gene (5 bases). Trimming removed 5 bases at V and 6 bases at J, with 14 bases between. The CDR3 runs to 15 residues. Germline loops: CDR1 SGHAT, CDR2 FQNNGV. The DNA of the CDR3 is TGTGCCAGCAGCCCCTCACTGGGGCCTAATTCACCCCTCCACTTT. Translated: CASSPSLGPNSPLHF.

For the CDR3, the DNA is TGTGCCAGCAGCCGACTAGCGGGAGCTATTAATGAGCAGTTCTTC. It is translated as CASSRLAGAINEQFF. The chain couples TRBV9 to TRBJ2-1, with 12 bases lining up with TRBD2. V was pared by 4 bases and J by 7 bases, with 6 bases of the junction left unmatched. Germline V gene sequence: CDR1 SGDLS, CDR2 YYNGEE. There are 15 residues in the CDR3.

The chain uses TRBV2 and TRBJ2-2, with 9 bases lining up with TRBD2. The V gene's germline CDR1 is SNHLY and CDR2 FYNNEI. V lost 3 bases to trimming and J lost 3 bases; unmatched junction nucleotides: 8. The CDR3 is made up of 17 amino acids. The CDR3 is CASSEIVSGRYTGELFF. The DNA for the CDR3 is TGTGCCAGCAGTGAGATTGTTAGCGGGAGATACACCGGGGAGCTGTTTTTT.

The gene calls are TRBV30 and TRBJ2-1; 11 bases are shared with TRBD2. The CDR3 runs 16 residues. The J segment lost 8 bases and the V segment lost 0 bases, leaving 9 bases of the junction unmatched. Germline lookup yields CDR1 GTSNPN and CDR2 SVGIG (reference sequence). The CDR3 protein is CAWSVSTSGSPYEQFF. CDR3 sequence (DNA): TGTGCCTGGAGTGTAAGTACTAGCGGGAGCCCTTATGAGCAGTTCTTC.

Details on this clone: Different DNA sequences within this sample yield the same CDR3. The rearrangement links TRBV27 to TRBJ2-7, with 11 bases that match TRBD2. Germline assignment: CDR1 MNHEY and CDR2 SMNVEV (reference sequence). Germline trimming cut 6 bases from V and 3 bases from J; bases unmatched to any gene: 4. The CDR3 sequence is 14 residues long. DNA for the CDR3: TGTGCCAGCAGGCCCGGGACTAGCGGCTACGAGCAGTACTTC. Protein product: CASRPGTSGYEQYF.

The gene calls are TRBV11-2 and TRBJ2-7; TRBD2 matches 7 bases. With 1 base clipped from V and 5 bases from J, the junction kept 5 bases outside the gene matches. The CDR3 extends over 14 amino acids. The germline V gene encodes CDR1 SGHAT and CDR2 FQNNGV. CDR3 sequence reads: CASSLAGGSDEQYF. Here the CDR3 DNA reads TGTGCCAGCAGCTTAGCGGGGGGTTCAGACGAGCAGTACTTC.

The chain carries TRBV11-2 and TRBJ2-4; 12 bases line up with TRBD2. Germline V gives CDR1 SGHAT, CDR2 FQNNGV. V dropped 5 bases and J dropped 1; count of bases not matched to a gene: 3. The CDR3 totals 16 residues. The CDR3 nucleotides read TGTGCCAGCAGCCCTACTAGCGGGGGGGCCAAAAACATTCAGTACTTC. Protein product: CASSPTSGGAKNIQYF.

In the case of this clone: The same CDR3 can be traced to other DNA sequences in this sample. The chain combines TRBV9 with TRBJ2-5; D might be TRBD1 or TRBD2, each matching 6 bases. The V end was cut by 0 bases, the J end by 4 bases, with 7 bases between. CDR1 is SGDLS, CDR2 YYNGEE, per germline. CDR3 length equals 13 residues. CDR3 bases: TGTGCCAGCAGCGTAGGGGGGGCAGAGACCCAGTACTTC. Amino acid sequence: CASSVGGAETQYF.